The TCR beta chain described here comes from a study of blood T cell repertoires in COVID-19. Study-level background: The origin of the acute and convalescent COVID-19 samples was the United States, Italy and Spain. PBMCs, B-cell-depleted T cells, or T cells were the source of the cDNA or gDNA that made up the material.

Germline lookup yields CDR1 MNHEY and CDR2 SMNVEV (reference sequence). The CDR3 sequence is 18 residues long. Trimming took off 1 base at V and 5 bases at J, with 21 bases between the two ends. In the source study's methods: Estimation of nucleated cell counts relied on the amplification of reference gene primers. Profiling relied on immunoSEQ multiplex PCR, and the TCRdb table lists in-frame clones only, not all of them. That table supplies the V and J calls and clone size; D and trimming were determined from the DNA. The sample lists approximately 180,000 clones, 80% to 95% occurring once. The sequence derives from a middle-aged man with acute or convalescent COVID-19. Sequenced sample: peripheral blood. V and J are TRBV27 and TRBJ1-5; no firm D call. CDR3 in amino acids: CASSLLSGSDGFHQPQHF. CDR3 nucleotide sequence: TGTGCCAGCAGTTTATTGTCGGGGAGTGATGGCTTTCATCAGCCCCAGCATTTT.